The 28 T cell receptor beta chains below all came from one sample that was sequenced in a study of blood T cell repertoires in COVID-19. Profiling relied on immunoSEQ multiplex PCR, and the TCRdb table lists in-frame clones only, not all of them. Of about 300,000 clones in the sample, approximately 90% were seen once. The sequencing input was peripheral blood. These receptor sequences come from a woman in her twenties or thirties who had recovered from COVID-19.

CDR3 DNA sequence: TGTGCCAGCAGCTTCGCAGGGGAAATGAACACTGAAGCTTTCTTT. Its translation is CASSFAGEMNTEAFF. The rearrangement uses TRBV5-4 and TRBJ1-1; tentative D call: TRBD1 (6 bases). The CDR3 runs to 15 residues. The germline CDR1 and CDR2 sequences are SGHNT and YYREEE (reference sequence). With 2 bases removed from V and 0 bases from J, the gap between germline ends came to 11 bases.

The rearrangement uses TRBV27 and TRBJ2-1; 12 nucleotides align to TRBD2. The CDR3 totals 16 residues. With 6 bases clipped from V and 7 bases from J, the junction kept 10 bases outside the gene matches. CDR1 MNHEY and CDR2 SMNVEV come from the germline V gene (reference sequence). The DNA of the CDR3 is TGTGCCAGCAGGCCATCTAGCGGGGGGGCCGGAAATGAGCAGTTCTTC. Protein sequence: CASRPSSGGAGNEQFF.

J is TRBJ2-5 and V is TRBV29-1; tentative D call: TRBD2 (5 bases). This CDR3 is 13 amino acids long. The V gene lost 4 bases and the J gene lost 4 bases, with 13 bases spanning the gap. CDR1 and CDR2 from the germline V gene are SQVTM and ANQGSEA. CDR3 nucleotide sequence: TGCAGCGTTGGGGTTCCGGGAATAGAGACCCAGTACTTC. It encodes CSVGVPGIETQYF.

The sample holds a few counts of this clone. The chain has TRBV6-1 and TRBJ2-5, with 10 bases identical to TRBD2. CDR1 is MNHNS and CDR2 is SASEGT in the germline V gene. V dropped 5 bases and J dropped 6; count of bases not matched to a gene: 3. The CDR3 runs to 13 residues. The CDR3 region is CASSPSGGQTQYF. The CDR3, as DNA: TGTGCCAGCAGTCCTAGCGGGGGACAGACCCAGTACTTC.

The chain combines TRBV7-2 with TRBJ1-2; D is perhaps TRBD1 (6 bases). The germline CDR1 and CDR2 sequences are SGHTA and FQGNSA. V lost 5 bases and J 7 bases, leaving 11 bases between the germline ends. CDR3 length: 12 residues. CDR3 nucleotide sequence: TGTGCCAGCAGCCAACAGGGACCTGGCTACACCTTC. It codes for CASSQQGPGYTF.

With regard to this clone: Other nucleotide sequences in the sample specify the same CDR3. The chain combines TRBV28 with TRBJ1-1; a weak D match, TRBD1 (6 bases). The CDR3 consists of 14 residues. Trimming removed 3 bases at V and 0 bases at J, with 8 bases between. Germline V gene sequence: CDR1 MDHEN, CDR2 SYDVKM. Here the CDR3 reads CASSLPGVNTEAFF. CDR3 coding DNA: TGTGCCAGCAGTTTGCCAGGGGTGAACACTGAAGCTTTCTTT.

The rearrangement links TRBV19 to TRBJ2-6; maybe TRBD2 (5 bases). V lost 7 bases, J lost 1 base, and 14 bases lay in between. Germline lookup yields CDR1 LNHDA and CDR2 SQIVND (reference sequence). CDR3 length: 16 residues. CDR3 nucleotides: TGTGCCAGTAAAAAGGGAGCTAAATCTGGGGCCAACGTCCTGACTTTC. Translated: CASKKGAKSGANVLTF.

This clone has a handful of counts. The chain links TRBV18 to TRBJ2-3; 7 bases are a match to TRBD2. The CDR3 is made up of 16 amino acids. CDR1 and CDR2 (germline): KGHSH, LQKENI. With V trimmed by 0 bases and J by 4 bases, 7 bases remained unmatched. The CDR3 protein is CASSPPRSGGADTQYF. CDR3 DNA: TGTGCCAGCTCACCACCGAGGTCGGGGGGTGCAGATACGCAGTATTTT.

This clone was counted once. V gene TRBV2 combines with J gene TRBJ2-4; 7 bases are shared with TRBD1. Germline-derived CDR1 and CDR2 are SNHLY and FYNNEI. CDR3 size: 13 residues. J gave up 6 bases and V 4 bases, and 3 bases lay outside the gene matches. CDR3 residues: CASSVSGGNIQYF. CDR3 nucleotides: TGTGCCAGCAGTGTTTCAGGGGGAAACATTCAGTACTTC.

This clone was observed a single time. The V and J genes are TRBV5-6 and TRBJ1-6; unclear D gene. Germline V gives CDR1 SGHDT, CDR2 YYEEEE. This CDR3 has 16 amino acids. Trimming removed 1 base at V and 0 bases at J, with 8 bases between. This CDR3 is CASSLFRSSYNSPLHF. The CDR3 coding sequence is TGTGCCAGCAGCTTGTTTAGGAGCTCCTATAATTCACCCCTCCACTTT.

The gene calls are TRBV7-6 and TRBJ1-2; D unclear. Trimming took off 1 base at V and 3 bases at J, with 9 bases between the two ends. The CDR3 totals 14 residues. Germline V gene data show CDR1 as SGHVS and CDR2 as FNYEAQ. The CDR3, as DNA: TGTGCCAGCAGCTTAGTAGCGGAGGACTATGGCTACACCTTC. Protein: CASSLVAEDYGYTF. Together with reference TRBV7-6 and TRBJ1-2, the CDR3 gives the full variable domain: GAGVSQSPRYKVTKRGQDVALRCDPISGHVSLYWYRQALGQGPEFLTYFNYEAQQDKSGLPNDRFSAERPEGSISTLTIQRTEQRDSAMYRCASSLVAEDYGYTFGSGTRLTVV.

The CDR3 nucleotides are TGTGCCAGCAGTGCTAGCGGGGGCGCTTTGAGAGAGCAGTACTTC. It encodes CASSASGGALREQYF. The V call is TRBV2, the J call TRBJ2-7, with 10 bases aligning to TRBD2. Germline V CDR1 and CDR2: SNHLY, FYNNEI. V lost 4 bases and J lost 7; bases outside the gene matches: 10. The CDR3 extends over 15 amino acids.

This rearrangement joins TRBV9 to TRBJ1-6, with TRBD1 matching 7 bases. Looked up from germline, CDR1 is SGDLS and CDR2 is YYNGEE. The trim removed 3 bases at V and 8 bases at J, leaving 11 bases unmatched. This CDR3 region has 16 residues. The CDR3 DNA follows: TGTGCCAGCAGCGGGGGTGGAAGGGGGCCTCATTCACCCCTCCACTTT. This translates into CASSGGGRGPHSPLHF.

V is TRBV5-1 and J is TRBJ2-2; possibly TRBD2 for D (6 bases). This CDR3 has 13 residues. The germline V and J ends were trimmed by 1 base and 7 bases, with 8 bases remaining between them. In germline, CDR1 is SGHRS, CDR2 YFSETQ. The CDR3 reads CASSLQGGGELFF. The DNA for the CDR3 is TGCGCCAGCAGCTTGCAGGGAGGCGGGGAGCTGTTTTTT.

This clone showed up just once. V gene TRBV4-3 combines with J gene TRBJ1-4, with 7 bases lining up with TRBD1. V lost 0 bases, J lost 8 bases, and 9 bases stayed unmatched. The CDR3 is 16 amino acids. The germline V gene has CDR1 LGHNA and CDR2 YSLEER. The CDR3, as DNA: TGCGCCAGCAGCCAAGATTTACAGGGGTTAGGCGAAAAACTGTTTTTT. Protein sequence: CASSQDLQGLGEKLFF.

V usage is TRBV13 and J usage is TRBJ1-1, with TRBD1 matching 9 bases. The CDR3 runs to 14 residues. After removal of 5 bases from V and 6 bases from J, the junction contained 7 bases not matched to a gene. From germline, CDR1 is PRHDT and CDR2 FYEKMQ (reference sequence). CDR3 region: CASSQGQGIPEAFF. CDR3 sequence (DNA): TGTGCCAGCAGCCAGGGACAGGGTATCCCTGAAGCTTTCTTT.

The chain couples TRBV28 to TRBJ2-7; D not resolved. The CDR3 contains 12 residues. In germline, CDR1 is MDHEN, CDR2 SYDVKM. V lost 7 bases and J 5 bases, leaving 12 bases between the germline ends. CDR3 sequence reads: CASTRPGHEQYF. In DNA, the CDR3 is TGTGCCAGCACCAGACCTGGGCACGAGCAGTACTTC.

The chain carries TRBV7-2 and TRBJ2-3; D is undetermined. The CDR3 sequence is 12 residues long. The germline CDR1 and CDR2 sequences are SGHTA and FQGNSA. Trimming cost V 5 bases and J 12 bases, with 15 bases left between them. CDR3 sequence (DNA): TGTGCCAGCAGCGCGACGTCTAGGCTACAGTATTTT. Its protein is CASSATSRLQYF. Looking up the rest from reference TRBV7-2 and TRBJ2-3 gives the full variable domain: GAGVSQSPSNKVTEKGKDVELRCDPISGHTALYWYRQSLGQGLEFLIYFQGNSAPDKSGLPSDRFSAERTGGSVSTLTIQRTQQEDSAVYLCASSATSRLQYFGPGTRLTVL.

This clone showed up just once. V is TRBV14 and J is TRBJ1-6; the D is unclear. The CDR3 is made up of 12 amino acids. Germline-derived CDR1 and CDR2 are SGHDN and FVKESK. Trimming shortened V by 1 base and J by 8 bases, and 3 bases separated the two germline ends. The CDR3 DNA is TGTGCCAGCAGCCAAGCTTATTCACCCCTCCACTTT. Protein: CASSQAYSPLHF.

V gene TRBV14 combines with J gene TRBJ2-7, with D possibly being TRBD1 (6 bases). The CDR3 totals 12 residues. Trimming pared 4 bases from V and 5 bases from J, leaving 9 bases between. CDR1 is SGHDN and CDR2 is FVKESK in the germline V gene. CDR3 sequence (DNA): TGTGCCAGCAGCCTACAGGGTAACGAGCAGTACTTC. Its protein product is CASSLQGNEQYF.

The V and J genes are TRBV10-3 and TRBJ2-7, with TRBD1 matching 7 bases. There are 14 residues in the CDR3. V dropped 10 bases and J dropped 2; count of bases not matched to a gene: 11. CDR1 and CDR2 from the germline V gene are ENHRY and SYGVKD. As DNA, the CDR3 is TGTGCCAGCTACCCCGGGACAGCCCCCTACGAGCAGTACTTC. Its translation: CASYPGTAPYEQYF.

V usage is TRBV27 and J usage is TRBJ2-1, with TRBD1 identical over 9 bases. The CDR3 runs 15 residues. Germline V CDR1 and CDR2: MNHEY, SMNVEV (reference sequence). The trim removed 4 bases at V and 7 bases at J, leaving 8 bases unmatched. The CDR3 spells CASSYPGQGVNEQFF. The CDR3 nucleotides are TGTGCCAGCAGTTATCCGGGACAGGGAGTAAATGAGCAGTTCTTC.

The chain has TRBV7-9 and TRBJ2-1; 7 bases agree with TRBD1. The V gene's germline CDR1 is SEHNR and CDR2 FQNEAQ (reference sequence). Trimming at V came to 3 bases and at J to 8 bases, leaving 10 bases not matched to a gene. This CDR3 is 15 amino acids long. CDR3 DNA: TGTGCCAGCAGCTTTCTCGGCAGGGGGTCTGATGAGCAGTTCTTC. Protein sequence: CASSFLGRGSDEQFF.

The V and J genes are TRBV3-1 (or the pseudogene TRBV3-2) and TRBJ2-7, with TRBD2 matching 9 bases. The CDR3 has 17 residues. The germline gives CDR1 LGHDT, CDR2 YNNKEL (reference sequence). V shed 1 base, J shed 2 bases, and the junction held 9 bases outside the gene matches. CDR3 sequence reads: CASSQGPGLAGPYEQYF. In DNA, the CDR3 is TGTGCCAGCAGCCAAGGCCCGGGGCTAGCGGGGCCCTACGAGCAGTACTTC.

V gene TRBV7-9 combines with J gene TRBJ1-3, with a tentative D call TRBD1 (5 bases). The CDR3 is 16 residues long. Germline V gives CDR1 SEHNR, CDR2 FQNEAQ (reference sequence). The germline V and J ends were trimmed by 5 bases and 0 bases, with 14 bases remaining between them. DNA of the CDR3: TGTGCCAGCAGCCCCCCGGGACTGACCTCTGGAAACACCATATATTTT. Protein: CASSPPGLTSGNTIYF.

This clone was observed a handful of times. The V call is TRBV10-3, the J call TRBJ2-3, with 12 positions matching TRBD2. The CDR3 is 17 amino acids. V shed 0 bases and J 3 bases; nucleotides not matched to a gene: 4. Germline CDR1 reads ENHRY; CDR2 reads SYGVKD. Here the CDR3 DNA reads TGTGCCATCAGTGAGTCGACTAGCGGGGGAGTAACAGATACGCAGTATTTT. Encoded protein: CAISESTSGGVTDTQYF.

This sequence joins TRBV18 and TRBJ1-4; 7 positions match TRBD1. The CDR3 covers 14 residues. With V trimmed by 6 bases and J by 8 bases, 9 bases remained unmatched. Germline V CDR1 and CDR2: KGHSH, LQKENI. CDR3 sequence reads: CASSGGTVKEKLFF. The CDR3 coding sequence is TGTGCCAGCTCGGGTGGGACAGTAAAGGAAAAACTGTTTTTT. The full variable domain, with the rest looked up from reference TRBV18 and TRBJ1-4, is NAGVMQNPRHLVRRRGQEARLRCSPMKGHSHVYWYRQLPEEGLKFMVYLQKENIIDESGMPKERFSAEFPKEGPSILRIQQVVRGDSAAYFCASSGGTVKEKLFFGSGTQLSVL.

The genes are TRBV7-2 and TRBJ2-1; perhaps TRBD2 as D (7 bases). Trimming stripped 3 bases from V and 7 bases from J, with 13 bases between. Germline V gives CDR1 SGHTA, CDR2 FQGNSA. This CDR3 spans 14 amino acids. CDR3 bases: TGTGCCAGCAGCTTGGTGGCGGGGGCGAATGAGCAGTTCTTC. Encoded protein: CASSLVAGANEQFF.